These 10 T cell receptor beta chains were sequenced from one sample in a study of shared clonotypes between healthy human individuals. Method: immunoSEQ multiplex PCR; TCRdb's copy keeps in-frame clones and lacks some. The data show some 660,000 clones, around three quarters seen once. Material for sequencing was memory CD4+ T cells sorted from blood. Indicated subset: CD45RA-negative fraction. Every receptor here comes from a woman under 40 in good health.

This chain connects TRBV30 to TRBJ2-5; D not certain. Gene TRBJ2-7 matches the end of the DNA better, so the J call may be wrong. The germline CDR1 and CDR2 sequences are GTSNPN and SVGIG (reference sequence). This CDR3 is built from 13 residues. This CDR3 is CAWSQMASYEQYF. The CDR3 DNA is TGTGCCTGGAGCCAGATGGCGTCCTACGAGCAGTACTTC.

The chain has TRBV7-6 and TRBJ2-1; D uncertain. This CDR3 is built from 12 residues. The V and J ends lost 5 bases and 6 bases respectively, with 8 bases between them. In germline, CDR1 is SGHVS, CDR2 FNYEAQ. The CDR3 nucleotides are TGTGCCAGCAGCGCCTCGGGCAATGAGCAGTTCTTC. Translating gives CASSASGNEQFF.

This clone was seen a few times. The chain couples TRBV9 to TRBJ2-5; the D is unclear. CDR1 SGDLS and CDR2 YYNGEE come from the germline V gene. The CDR3 has 13 residues. With 0 bases removed from V and 7 bases from J, the gap between germline ends came to 10 bases. The chain's CDR3 is CASSVDSLGTQYF. CDR3 DNA: TGTGCCAGCAGCGTAGACAGCCTAGGGACCCAGTACTTC.

The rearrangement uses TRBV4-1 and TRBJ2-3, with 11 positions matching TRBD2. This CDR3 is built from 16 residues. Germline CDR1 MGHRA, CDR2 YSYEKL. Germline trimming cut 4 bases from V and 1 base from J; bases unmatched to any gene: 4. In DNA form, the CDR3 reads TGCGCCAGCAGCCCACAACTAGCGGGAGGCACAGATACGCAGTATTTT. As protein: CASSPQLAGGTDTQYF.

The rearrangement joins TRBV7-8 to TRBJ2-7; D is ambiguous. V was trimmed by 1 base and J by 3 bases, leaving 7 bases between them. The CDR3 has 13 amino acids. Germline V gene sequence: CDR1 SGHVS, CDR2 FQNEAQ. The CDR3 bases are TGTGCCAGCAGCTTAGAGGAGTTCTACGAGCAGTACTTC. This sequence encodes CASSLEEFYEQYF.

The chain recombines TRBV28 with TRBJ1-5; D is possibly TRBD1 (5 bases). The CDR3 contains 16 residues. Deletions cut 9 bases from V and 4 bases from J, with 22 bases between. CDR1 and CDR2 (germline): MDHEN, SYDVKM. CDR3 DNA: TGTGCCAGTCGATCCCAAGGGGCAGGTGGGAATCAGCCCCAGCATTTT. Translated: CASRSQGAGGNQPQHF.

The chain joins TRBV5-1 to TRBJ2-2, with a weak D call TRBD2 (5 bases). V was shortened by 4 bases and J by 4 bases, with 14 bases between the two germline ends. This CDR3 is 15 amino acids long. Germline-derived CDR1 and CDR2 are SGHRS and YFSETQ. DNA of the CDR3: TGCGCCAGCAGCGGAAGTCCTAGCAGCACCGGGGAGCTGTTTTTT. Translating gives CASSGSPSSTGELFF. Complete variable domain (other parts from reference TRBV5-1 and TRBJ2-2): KAGVTQTPRYLIKTRGQQVTLSCSPISGHRSVSWYQQTPGQGLQFLFEYFSETQRNKGNFPGRFSGRQFSNSRSEMNVSTLELGDSALYLCASSGSPSSTGELFFGEGSRLTVL.

The chain uses TRBV7-8 and TRBJ2-7; D unclear. V was trimmed by 5 bases and J by 3 bases, leaving 29 bases between them. CDR3 length: 19 residues. The germline CDR1 and CDR2 sequences are SGHVS and FQNEAQ. The CDR3 DNA is TGTGCCAGCAGCCTCCGGGCCTCTATTTTTACCCGAGGAGTCTACGAGCAGTACTTC. Translated: CASSLRASIFTRGVYEQYF.

The chain couples TRBV6-6 to TRBJ2-2; the D is unclear. The CDR3 is 13 residues long. CDR1 and CDR2 from the germline V gene are MNHNY and SVGAGI (reference sequence). V shed 6 bases and J shed 0 bases, with 5 bases lying between them. CDR3 sequence reads: CASRDPNTGELFF. CDR3 DNA: TGTGCCAGCAGAGACCCGAACACCGGGGAGCTGTTTTTT.

The chain uses TRBV6-9 and TRBJ1-1, with a possible D match to TRBD1 (6 bases). Germline CDR1 MNHGY, CDR2 SVAAGI. CDR3 length: 14 residues. V lost 10 bases and J lost 4, with 19 bases in between. The CDR3 spells CAIKKKGHLTEAFF. The CDR3 DNA sequence: TGTGCCATAAAAAAGAAGGGACATCTCACTGAAGCTTTCTTT.